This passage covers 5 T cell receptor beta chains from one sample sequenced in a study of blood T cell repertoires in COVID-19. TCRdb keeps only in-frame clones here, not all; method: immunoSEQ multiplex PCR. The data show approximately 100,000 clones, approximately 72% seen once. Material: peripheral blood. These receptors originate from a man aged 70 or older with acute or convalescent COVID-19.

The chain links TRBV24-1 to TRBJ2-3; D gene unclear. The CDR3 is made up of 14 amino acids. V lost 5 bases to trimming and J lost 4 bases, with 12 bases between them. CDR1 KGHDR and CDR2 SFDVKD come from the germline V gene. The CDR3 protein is CATSAWAGPDTQYF. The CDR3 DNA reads TGTGCCACCAGTGCGTGGGCAGGCCCAGATACGCAGTATTTT.

The CDR3 loop is CASPRDLAKNIQYF. In nucleotides, the CDR3 is TGTGCCAGCCCCAGAGACTTAGCCAAAAACATTCAGTACTTC. The rearrangement links TRBV6-7 to TRBJ2-4; no clear D. Being an ORF, TRBV6-7 has a function that is uncertain. The ends were cut back, 8 bases at V and 0 bases at J, with 11 bases in the middle. The CDR3 loop spans 14 amino acids.

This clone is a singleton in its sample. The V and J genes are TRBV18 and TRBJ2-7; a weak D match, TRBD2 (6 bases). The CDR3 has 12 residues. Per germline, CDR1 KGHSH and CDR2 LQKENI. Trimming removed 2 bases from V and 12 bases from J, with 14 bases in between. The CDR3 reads CASSPGGEHGYF. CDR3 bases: TGTGCCAGCTCACCAGGAGGGGAACACGGGTACTTC.

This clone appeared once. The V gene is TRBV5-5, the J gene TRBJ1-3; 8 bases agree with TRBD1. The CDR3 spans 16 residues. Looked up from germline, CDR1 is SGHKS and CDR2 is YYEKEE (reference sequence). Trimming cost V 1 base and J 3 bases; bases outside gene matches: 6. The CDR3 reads CASSLRQGRLGNTIYF. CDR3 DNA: TGTGCCAGCAGCTTGCGACAGGGGAGGCTTGGAAACACCATATATTTT.

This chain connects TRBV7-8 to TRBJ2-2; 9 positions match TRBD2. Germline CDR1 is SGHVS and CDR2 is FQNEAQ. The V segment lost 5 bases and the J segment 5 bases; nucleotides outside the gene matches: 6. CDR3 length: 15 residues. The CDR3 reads CASSQAGGATGELFF. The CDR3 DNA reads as TGTGCCAGCAGCCAGGCGGGGGGGGCGACCGGGGAGCTGTTTTTT.